The present TCR beta chain was sequenced within a study of OX40 agonist ivuxolimab in advanced cancers. The wider study: The mean age was approximately 60 years, ranging from 23 to 79, with about four fifths of participants male.

Note on this clone: Antigen unknown.

Only in-frame clones appear in the TCRdb table, and some are missing; sequencing was by immunoSEQ multiplex PCR. The sample comprises some 74,000 clones, roughly four fifths of which are singletons, and approximately 5.1% rests with the top ten. Samples of blood were obtained at baseline, on cycle 4 day 1, and on cycle 7 day 1. Study results and caveats: Expanded clones were, on average, more numerous among CD8+ T cells than CD4+. Nonresponders included some who also had low normalized T-cell clonal expansion.

V lost 3 bases to trimming and J lost 11 bases, with 20 bases between them. This CDR3 is 15 amino acids long. Germline V gene data show CDR1 as SGHTA and CDR2 as FQGNSA. The receptor was derived from an adult with an advanced solid tumor such as melanoma, head and neck, liver or kidney cancer. The chain uses TRBV7-2 and TRBJ1-5; D gene uncertain. The sample consisted of CD4+ or CD8+ T cells sorted from blood, taken in a trial of the OX40 agonist ivuxolimab. Here the CDR3 reads CASSLMGGPDSAQHF. The DNA for the CDR3 is TGTGCCAGCAGCTTGATGGGAGGGCCAGATTCAGCCCAGCATTTT.